Below are 11 T cell receptor beta chains sequenced from a single sample in a study of T cell responses to AZD1222 COVID-19 vaccine. Assay used: immunoSEQ multiplex PCR; TCRdb lists only in-frame clones, some missing. Of roughly 120,000 clones in the sample, about nine tenths were seen once. The sample in question was peripheral blood, obtained on day 0 of AZD1222 vaccination. The source of these receptors is an adult in good health.

The V gene is TRBV6-2 or TRBV6-3, the J gene TRBJ1-6, with D maybe TRBD1 (5 bases). Trimming shortened V by 2 bases and J by 0 bases, and 14 bases separated the two germline ends. The CDR3 has 18 residues. Looked up from germline, CDR1 is MNHEY and CDR2 is SVGEGT. The CDR3 here is CASSYPPGTSSYNSPLHF. The CDR3 DNA reads TGTGCCAGCAGTTACCCTCCCGGGACTAGCTCCTATAATTCACCCCTCCACTTT.

The V call is TRBV7-3, the J call TRBJ2-1, with D possibly called TRBD1 or TRBD2 (5 bases each). Trimming pared 4 bases from V and 2 bases from J, leaving 18 bases between. The germline V gene has CDR1 SGHTA and CDR2 FQGTGA. This CDR3 region has 17 residues. The CDR3 region has the DNA TGTGCCAGCAGCTCGGGACCACCTGCCGAGACCTACAATGAGCAGTTCTTC. Its translation is CASSSGPPAETYNEQFF.

The gene calls are TRBV2 and TRBJ2-1; TRBD2 aligns across 9 bases. In germline, CDR1 is SNHLY, CDR2 FYNNEI. V was clipped by 1 base and J by 9 bases; unmatched bases: 7. The CDR3 has 15 amino acids. The CDR3 sequence is CASSEVASGVGEQFF. CDR3 DNA sequence: TGTGCCAGCAGTGAAGTGGCTAGCGGGGTGGGTGAGCAGTTCTTC. Together with reference TRBV2 and TRBJ2-1, the CDR3 gives the full variable domain: EPEVTQTPSHQVTQMGQEVILRCVPISNHLYFYWYRQILGQKVEFLVSFYNNEISEKSEIFDDQFSVERPDGSNFTLKIRSTKLEDSAMYFCASSEVASGVGEQFFGPGTRLTVL.

This chain links TRBV11-2 with TRBJ2-3, with D tentatively TRBD1 or TRBD2 (5 bases each). CDR3 size: 16 residues. Germline CDR1 reads SGHAT; CDR2 reads FQNNGV. Deletions cut 3 bases from V and 4 bases from J, with 17 bases between. In DNA form, the CDR3 reads TGTGCCAGCAGCTTGGAGGACACCCCAGCAGCAGATACGCAGTATTTT. Its protein is CASSLEDTPAADTQYF.

In its sample, this clone was seen once. CDR3: CASSPQGQEISGNTIYF. The CDR3 nucleotides read TGTGCCAGCAGCCCTCAGGGACAGGAGATCTCTGGAAACACCATATATTTT. This chain uses TRBV7-9 with TRBJ1-3, with TRBD1 matching 8 bases. The CDR3 length is 17 residues. Germline values: CDR1 SEHNR, CDR2 FQNEAQ (reference sequence). With V trimmed by 5 bases and J by 0 bases, 9 bases remained unmatched.

The chain employs TRBV19 and TRBJ1-1, with 8 bases matching TRBD1. This CDR3 is built from 14 residues. Germline loops: CDR1 LNHDA, CDR2 SQIVND (reference sequence). V dropped 7 bases and J dropped 1; count of bases not matched to a gene: 5. Written as DNA, the CDR3 is TGTGCCAGTACCGAGGACAGGGAGAACACTGAAGCTTTCTTT. Encoded protein: CASTEDRENTEAFF.

This chain connects TRBV19 to TRBJ2-2, with no clear D. The V and J ends lost 1 base and 3 bases respectively, with 6 bases between them. CDR1 and CDR2 (germline): LNHDA, SQIVND (reference sequence). This CDR3 spans 14 amino acids. CDR3 sequence reads: CASSIGQDTGELFF. CDR3 in DNA: TGTGCCAGTAGTATAGGACAAGACACCGGGGAGCTGTTTTTT.

This clone was seen only once. The chain combines TRBV21-1 with TRBJ2-7; no check of the table's D call, TRBD2, against the DNA was made. TRBV21-1 is a recognized pseudogene. The CDR3 sequence is 16 residues long. The CDR3 region is CASSKWGGRLRYEQYF. The CDR3 bases are TGTGCCAGCAGCAAATGGGGGGGCAGGCTTAGATACGAGCAGTACTTC.

The chain carries TRBV18 and TRBJ2-1, with 12 bases matching TRBD1. With 5 bases clipped from V and 7 bases from J, the junction kept 6 bases outside the gene matches. This CDR3 is built from 15 residues. Germline V gives CDR1 KGHSH, CDR2 LQKENI. CDR3 sequence reads: CASSTGTGGMNEQFF. The CDR3 coding sequence is TGTGCCAGCTCAACCGGGACAGGGGGCATGAATGAGCAGTTCTTC.

This chain joins TRBV10-3 and TRBJ2-5, with D unclear. V dropped 6 bases and J dropped 0 bases, with 5 bases sitting between them. Germline-derived CDR1 and CDR2 are ENHRY and SYGVKD. The CDR3 totals 12 residues. CDR3 bases: TGTGCCATCAGGGGGTACCAAGAGACCCAGTACTTC. Protein sequence: CAIRGYQETQYF.

This clone was seen a few times. The genes are TRBV19 and TRBJ1-6, with TRBD1 matching over 8 bases. There are 17 residues in the CDR3. Germline V gene lookup returns CDR1 LNHDA and CDR2 SQIVND (reference sequence). V gave up 0 bases and J gave up 7 bases; unmatched junction bases: 8. The CDR3, as DNA: TGTGCCAGTAGTATAGAGCGGACAGGGAGTCGGAATTCACCCCTCCACTTT. This sequence encodes CASSIERTGSRNSPLHF.